These 25 T cell receptor beta chains share one sample of origin, sequenced in a study of response to subunit inactivated influenza vaccine. TCRdb reprocessed the RT-PCR reads with MiXCR, giving one entry per CDR3 protein. Among about 700,000 distinct CDR3 sequences listed, approximately 15% were seen once. The sample was PBMCs from blood, taken about 11 days after vaccination. The receptors here all came from a man aged 50 to 59 who received an inactivated influenza vaccine.

The CDR3 here is CASSFGGPTNWAFF. In DNA, the CDR3 is TGTGCCAGCAGTTTCGGGGGACCGACAAATTGGGCTTTCTTT. This chain joins TRBV27 and TRBJ1-1; possibly TRBD1 for D (5 bases). The CDR3 is made up of 14 amino acids. Per the germline V gene, CDR1 is MNHEY and CDR2 is SMNVEV (reference sequence). V lost 3 bases to trimming and J lost 11 bases, with 19 bases between them.

This clonotype was observed a few times. The chain carries TRBV7-9 and TRBJ1-2; 7 bases are shared with TRBD1. This CDR3 spans 13 amino acids. V lost 5 bases to trimming and J lost 2 bases; unmatched junction nucleotides: 2. CDR1 is SEHNR and CDR2 is FQNEAQ in the germline V gene (reference sequence). Here the CDR3 reads CASSGGGNYGYTF. CDR3 sequence (DNA): TGTGCCAGCAGCGGAGGGGGCAACTATGGCTACACCTTC. Together with reference TRBV7-9 and TRBJ1-2, the CDR3 gives the full variable domain: DTGVSQNPRHKITKRGQNVTFRCDPISEHNRLYWYRQTLGQGPEFLTYFQNEAQLEKSRLLSDRFSAERPKGSFSTLEIQRTEQGDSAMYLCASSGGGNYGYTFGSGTRLTVV.

The gene calls are TRBV12-3 or TRBV12-4 and TRBJ2-1, with a tentative D call TRBD1 (7 bases). The CDR3 consists of 15 residues. V was clipped by 0 bases and J by 7 bases, with 13 bases between them. Written as DNA, the CDR3 is TGTGCCAGCAGTTTAGCGTTGGAGGGGGCGAATGAGCAGTTCTTC. Protein sequence: CASSLALEGANEQFF.

The chain combines TRBV6-1 with TRBJ2-3, with TRBD2 matching 12 bases. The CDR3 is 18 residues long. J gave up 5 bases and V 5 bases, and 14 bases lay outside the gene matches. Germline-derived CDR1 and CDR2 are MNHNS and SASEGT. CDR3 region: CASSPTPLAGGLGDTQYF. The CDR3 DNA reads TGTGCCAGCAGTCCGACTCCTCTAGCGGGAGGGCTTGGAGATACGCAGTATTTT.

This clonotype came up many times. The V call is TRBV20-1, the J call TRBJ2-3; 8 bases map to TRBD1. The V gene end was trimmed by 2 bases and the J gene end by 2 bases; junction bases not matched to a gene: 3. This CDR3 has 14 residues. The V gene's germline CDR1 is DFQATT and CDR2 SNEGSKA (reference sequence). In DNA, the CDR3 is TGCAGTGCTAGAAGGACAGGGATCACAGATACGCAGTATTTT. As protein: CSARRTGITDTQYF.

The J gene is TRBJ1-6, the V gene TRBV27; a weak D match, TRBD1 (5 bases). The CDR3 has 15 amino acids. V lost 5 bases to trimming and J lost 7 bases, with 15 bases between them. Germline CDR1 reads MNHEY; CDR2 reads SMNVEV (reference sequence). The CDR3: CASSLKGLMNSPLHF. The CDR3 DNA reads as TGTGCCAGCAGTCTAAAGGGACTGATGAATTCACCCCTCCACTTT.

There are many counts of this clonotype. DNA for the CDR3: TGCGCCAGCAGCCAAGGGGTAAGGGGTGGTCAGCCCCAGCATTTT. It codes for CASSQGVRGGQPQHF. The V call is TRBV4-3, the J call TRBJ1-5; the D gene is possibly TRBD1 (5 bases). The V gene lost 1 base and the J gene lost 6 bases, with 13 bases spanning the gap. CDR1 and CDR2 from the germline V gene are LGHNA and YSLEER. The length of the CDR3 is 15 residues.

The chain employs TRBV3-1 and TRBJ1-5, with TRBD1 identical over 8 bases. Unmatched junction bases numbered 4, after V lost 0 bases and J lost 9 bases. The CDR3 is 14 residues long. Germline values: CDR1 LGHDT, CDR2 YNNKEL (reference sequence). CDR3 coding DNA: TGTGCCAGCAGCCAAGACAGGGGGCTCGGGCCCCAGCATTTT. This gives the protein CASSQDRGLGPQHF. The full variable domain, rest sourced from reference TRBV3-1 and TRBJ1-5, is DTAVSQTPKYLVTQMGNDKSIKCEQNLGHDTMYWYKQDSKKFLKIMFSYNNKELIINETVPNRFSPKSPDKAHLNLHINSLELGDSAVYFCASSQDRGLGPQHFGDGTRLSIL.

This clonotype was observed a few times. The chain couples TRBV12-3 or TRBV12-4 to TRBJ2-5; 10 bases fit TRBD1. J lost 4 bases, V lost 6 bases, and 11 bases had no gene match. CDR3 length: 16 residues. For the CDR3, the DNA is TGTGCCAGCAGCTTCCACCGGGACAGGGGAGGAGAGACCCAGTACTTC. This sequence encodes CASSFHRDRGGETQYF.

This clonotype was found a few times. The chain employs TRBV12-3 or TRBV12-4 and TRBJ2-1; TRBD2 matches 11 bases. This CDR3 is 15 amino acids long. With V trimmed by 6 bases and J by 7 bases, 8 bases remained unmatched. CDR3 DNA sequence: TGTGCCAGCAGGTATAGCGGGGGGGCCGAGAATGAGCAGTTCTTC. This translates into CASRYSGGAENEQFF.

The chain uses TRBV10-3 and TRBJ2-2; tentatively, D is TRBD2 (5 bases). The germline V gene encodes CDR1 ENHRY and CDR2 SYGVKD. This CDR3 contains 14 residues. Trimming pared 8 bases from V and 4 bases from J, leaving 14 bases between. CDR3 nucleotide sequence: TGTGCCATCGGCGGGTTGGTCGGCACCGGGGAGCTGTTTTTT. Its protein is CAIGGLVGTGELFF.

This chain uses TRBV24-1 with TRBJ2-2; 8 positions match TRBD1. The V gene's germline CDR1 is KGHDR and CDR2 SFDVKD. The CDR3 has 16 residues. Trimming removed 5 bases from V and 3 bases from J; junction bases left unmatched: 7. Written as DNA, the CDR3 is TGTGCCACCAGTGGCCAGGGACAGGAGTACACCGGGGAGCTGTTTTTT. As protein: CATSGQGQEYTGELFF.

In its sample, this clonotype was seen a few times. V and J are TRBV12-3 or TRBV12-4 and TRBJ2-1, with TRBD2 as a possible D gene (6 bases). The CDR3 totals 13 residues. V lost 3 bases and J lost 8, with 11 bases in between. CDR3 sequence reads: CASSFGGIHEQFF. The DNA for the CDR3 is TGTGCCAGCAGTTTCGGGGGAATCCATGAGCAGTTCTTC.

This clonotype occurred a few times. This chain joins TRBV11-2 and TRBJ2-3, with D hard to call. The V and J ends lost 0 bases and 3 bases respectively, with 7 bases between them. The CDR3 contains 14 residues. Germline assignment: CDR1 SGHAT and CDR2 FQNNGV. As DNA, the CDR3 is TGTGCCAGCAGCTTAGATTCGGAAACAGATACGCAGTATTTT. It specifies CASSLDSETDTQYF.

In its sample, this clonotype was seen a few times. Written as DNA, the CDR3 is TGTGCCAGCAGTGAACCGGGGCGGGGCTGGTCCTCCTACGAGCAGTACTTC. Translation: CASSEPGRGWSSYEQYF. V and J are TRBV6-1 and TRBJ2-7; D perhaps matches TRBD2 (6 bases). CDR3 length equals 17 residues. V lost 2 bases, J lost 0 bases, and 17 bases lay in between. CDR1 MNHNS and CDR2 SASEGT come from the germline V gene.

CDR3 bases: TGTGCTTACACAGGGGCCGCAAAGGAACTGTTTTTT. It codes for CAYTGAAKELFF. The chain combines TRBV2 with TRBJ1-4; 7 nucleotides match TRBD1. Per germline, CDR1 SNHLY and CDR2 FYNNEI. The CDR3 is 12 residues long.

The chain uses TRBV4-3 and TRBJ1-2, with 7 bases that match TRBD1. The V gene's germline CDR1 is LGHNA and CDR2 YSLEER. The V gene end was trimmed by 4 bases and the J gene end by 3 bases; junction bases not matched to a gene: 5. This CDR3 is 14 amino acids long. The CDR3 DNA is TGCGCCAGCAGCCCATGGACAGGCCACTATGGCTACACCTTC. Encoded protein: CASSPWTGHYGYTF.

This clonotype was picked up a small number of times. CDR3 protein: CASSPRHSGTGQGEQFF. The CDR3 bases are TGTGCCAGCAGCCCCCGACACTCCGGGACAGGGCAGGGTGAGCAGTTCTTC. The chain has TRBV7-2 and TRBJ2-1; 9 bases are a match to TRBD1. Germline CDR1 SGHTA, CDR2 FQGNSA. The CDR3 covers 17 residues. V was pared by 5 bases and J by 9 bases, with 17 bases of the junction left unmatched. Combining the CDR3 with reference TRBV7-2 and TRBJ2-1 gives the whole variable domain GAGVSQSPSNKVTEKGKDVELRCDPISGHTALYWYRQSLGQGLEFLIYFQGNSAPDKSGLPSDRFSAERTGGSVSTLTIQRTQQEDSAVYLCASSPRHSGTGQGEQFFGPGTRLTVL.

This clonotype was seen a few times. The rearrangement joins TRBV7-2 to TRBJ2-2; 8 nucleotides match TRBD2. The CDR3 loop spans 17 amino acids. Germline V gives CDR1 SGHTA, CDR2 FQGNSA. Losses at the gene ends were 0 bases for V and 1 base for J; bases not matched to a gene: 4. The CDR3 DNA reads TGTGCCAGCAGCTTAGCAAGTCTAGCGGGGAACACCGGGGAGCTGTTTTTT. It is translated as CASSLASLAGNTGELFF.

In its sample, this clonotype was seen many times. The chain joins TRBV11-2 to TRBJ2-3, with TRBD2 identical over 8 bases. Trimming at V came to 1 base and at J to 6 bases, leaving 6 bases not matched to a gene. The CDR3 runs to 15 residues. Germline V CDR1 and CDR2: SGHAT, FQNNGV. CDR3 sequence: CASSLAGGAMDTQYF. As DNA, the CDR3 is TGTGCCAGCAGCTTAGCCGGGGGGGCTATGGATACGCAGTATTTT.

This clonotype was counted once. The V gene is TRBV6-2 or TRBV6-3, the J gene TRBJ2-1; possible D gene TRBD2, 6 bases. The CDR3 length is 15 residues. Trimming cost V 6 bases and J 2 bases, with 14 bases left between them. The germline V gene encodes CDR1 MNHEY and CDR2 SVGEGT. For the CDR3, the DNA is TGTGCCAGCAGGGGACTTTTGTCGACCTACAATGAGCAGTTCTTC. Translation gives CASRGLLSTYNEQFF.

The chain recombines TRBV20-1 with TRBJ1-6; TRBD1 matches 9 bases. The CDR3 length is 17 residues. The germline CDR1 and CDR2 sequences are DFQATT and SNEGSKA (reference sequence). Germline trimming cut 4 bases from V and 0 bases from J; bases unmatched to any gene: 7. The CDR3 here is CSATSGTGSSYNSPLHF. As DNA, the CDR3 is TGCAGTGCTACCTCCGGGACAGGGAGCTCCTATAATTCACCCCTCCACTTT.

This rearrangement joins TRBV7-9 to TRBJ2-1; D gene uncertain. The CDR3 sequence is 15 residues long. The V gene lost 5 bases and the J gene lost 5 bases, with 16 bases spanning the gap. In germline, CDR1 is SEHNR, CDR2 FQNEAQ (reference sequence). The CDR3 DNA reads TGTGCCAGCAGCCCGGGCCCACAGACGAACAATGAGCAGTTCTTC. This sequence encodes CASSPGPQTNNEQFF.

The chain links TRBV4-2 to TRBJ2-7; 7 bases are shared with TRBD1. Looked up from germline, CDR1 is LGHNA and CDR2 is YNFKEQ. The CDR3 runs to 15 residues. Trimming at V came to 3 bases and at J to 2 bases, leaving 7 bases not matched to a gene. CDR3 DNA sequence: TGTGCCAGCAGCCAGAAGACAGGGTCCCCCTACGAGCAGTACTTC. Its protein product is CASSQKTGSPYEQYF.

This clonotype has only a few counts. This chain uses TRBV9 with TRBJ2-1; TRBD2 agrees at 11 bases. CDR3 size: 16 residues. Germline lookup yields CDR1 SGDLS and CDR2 YYNGEE. Trimming removed 2 bases from V and 2 bases from J; junction bases left unmatched: 3. DNA for the CDR3: TGTGCCAGCAGCGTTAGCGGGGGGGCAGCCTACAATGAGCAGTTCTTC. This translates into CASSVSGGAAYNEQFF.